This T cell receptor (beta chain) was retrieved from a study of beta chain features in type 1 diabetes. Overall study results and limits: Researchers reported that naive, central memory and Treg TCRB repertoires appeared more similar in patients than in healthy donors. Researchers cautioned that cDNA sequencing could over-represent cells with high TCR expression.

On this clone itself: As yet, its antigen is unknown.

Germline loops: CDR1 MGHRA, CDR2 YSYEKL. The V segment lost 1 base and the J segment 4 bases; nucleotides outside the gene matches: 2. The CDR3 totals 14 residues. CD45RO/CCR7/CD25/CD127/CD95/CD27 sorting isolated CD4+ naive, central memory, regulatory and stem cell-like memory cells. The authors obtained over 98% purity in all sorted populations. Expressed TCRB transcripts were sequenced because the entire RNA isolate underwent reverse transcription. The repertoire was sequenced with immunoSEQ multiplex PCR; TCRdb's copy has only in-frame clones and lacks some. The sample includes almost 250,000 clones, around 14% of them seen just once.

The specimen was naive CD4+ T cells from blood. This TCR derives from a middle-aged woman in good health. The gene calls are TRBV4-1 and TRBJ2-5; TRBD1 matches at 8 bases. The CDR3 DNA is TGCGCCAGCAGCCAAGGTGGGACAGGAGAGACCCAGTACTTC. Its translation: CASSQGGTGETQYF.